The 24 T cell receptor beta chains reported below all come from one sample, sequenced in a study of metastatic and nonmetastatic thyroid tumors (dated by TCRdb to 2018 to 2020). The receptor library was made with PCR. Data came from an Illumina HiSeq 4000. Using fastp at Q25 and MiXCR, TCRdb reprocessed the public reads and kept productive beta chains. The sample contains around 8,200 clones, under 35% of them found a single time. Around 43% of the sample is in the top ten clones. None of the patients had been given any treatment before thyroid surgery. Specimen: tumor tissue. These receptors all stem from a male donor with papillary thyroid cancer or a benign thyroid nodule (not recorded which). Some clones in this sample may be carry-over from other donors' samples.

The chain has TRBV20-1 and TRBJ1-6; TRBD1 matches at 8 bases. The CDR3 runs to 15 residues. Germline V lookup: CDR1 DFQATT, CDR2 SNEGSKA (reference sequence). With 0 bases clipped from V and 8 bases from J, the junction kept 6 bases outside the gene matches. The DNA of the CDR3 is TGCAGTGCTAGAGAGACGGGACAGGAACATTCACCCCTCCACTTT. As protein: CSARETGQEHSPLHF.

This clone turned up a few times. V gene TRBV24-1 combines with J gene TRBJ2-5; the D gene is possibly TRBD2 (5 bases). Germline V gene lookup returns CDR1 KGHDR and CDR2 SFDVKD. V lost 5 bases, J lost 7 bases, and 13 bases lay in between. The CDR3 loop spans 13 amino acids. The CDR3, as DNA: TGTGCCACCAGTGGAGAGGGTTCATGGACCCAGTACTTC. Protein sequence: CATSGEGSWTQYF.

The V gene is TRBV11-2, the J gene TRBJ2-7, with TRBD1 matching over 8 bases. The CDR3 has 14 residues. Germline loops: CDR1 SGHAT, CDR2 FQNNGV. J lost 3 bases, V lost 7 bases, and 8 bases had no gene match. The CDR3 bases are TGTGCCAGCACCCCTGGGACAGGCGTCTACGAGCAGTACTTC. Translating gives CASTPGTGVYEQYF.

The sample holds a few counts of this clone. CDR3 residues: CASGQGNSPLHF. The CDR3 region has the DNA TGTGCCAGCGGGCAGGGGAATTCACCCCTCCACTTT. The chain has TRBV6-1 and TRBJ1-6; TRBD1 might be the D (6 bases). Germline assignment: CDR1 MNHNS and CDR2 SASEGT. The CDR3 length is 12 residues. Trimming removed 8 bases at V and 7 bases at J, with 9 bases between.

The chain employs TRBV20-1 and TRBJ2-7, with D maybe TRBD1 (6 bases). Germline lookup yields CDR1 DFQATT and CDR2 SNEGSKA (reference sequence). This CDR3 has 12 residues. Trimming left V 6 bases short and J 8 bases short, with 17 bases between. The CDR3 loop is CSASGQPPKQYF. In DNA form, the CDR3 reads TGCAGTGCCTCCGGACAGCCTCCAAAGCAGTACTTC.

The sample holds a few counts of this clone. V and J are TRBV28 and TRBJ1-2, with TRBD1 matching over 10 bases. V lost 6 bases, J lost 6 bases, and 10 bases stayed unmatched. Germline V gene lookup returns CDR1 MDHEN and CDR2 SYDVKM. This CDR3 comprises 15 residues. The DNA of the CDR3 is TGTGCCAGCAGGGGAATGGACAGGGGGATTAATGGCTACACCTTC. It is translated as CASRGMDRGINGYTF.

This clone was seen more than once but under ten times. Relative to the germline gene, one junction end is altered; a read error may explain this. This chain connects TRBV24-1 to TRBJ1-1; D is ambiguous. There are 13 residues in the CDR3. Looked up from germline, CDR1 is KGHDR and CDR2 is SFDVKD. CDR3 in amino acids: CATSDRDGLSRIF. The CDR3 DNA is TGTGCCACCAGTGATCGCGACGGCCTGAGTAGAATCTTT.

The CDR3 is CASRGIMNTEAFF. DNA for the CDR3: TGTGCCAGCAGAGGGATCATGAACACTGAAGCTTTCTTT. The genes are TRBV28 and TRBJ1-1; D remains ambiguous. In germline, CDR1 is MDHEN, CDR2 SYDVKM. V was cut by 6 bases and J by 0 bases, with 8 bases left in between. The CDR3 has 13 residues.

The rearrangement joins TRBV20-1 to TRBJ1-5, with 8 bases matching TRBD1. This CDR3 is 12 amino acids long. Germline values: CDR1 DFQATT, CDR2 SNEGSKA (reference sequence). V was clipped by 4 bases and J by 7 bases; unmatched bases: 3. CDR3 in amino acids: CSATGGGQPQHF. Here the CDR3 DNA reads TGCAGTGCTACAGGGGGCGGGCAGCCCCAGCATTTT.

V and J are TRBV3-1 and TRBJ2-7, with D hard to call. V was clipped by 2 bases and J by 6 bases, with 11 bases between them. The CDR3 runs to 13 residues. Per germline, CDR1 LGHDT and CDR2 YNNKEL (reference sequence). The CDR3 DNA reads as TGTGCCAGCAGCCAACGGCTTCGCGGCGAGCAGTACTTC. Protein product: CASSQRLRGEQYF.

This clone was counted only a few times. The chain is built from TRBV28 and TRBJ1-1, with 7 positions matching TRBD1. Trimming cost V 5 bases and J 1 base; bases outside gene matches: 4. This CDR3 is 14 amino acids long. Germline values: CDR1 MDHEN, CDR2 SYDVKM. The DNA for the CDR3 is TGTGCCAGCAGTACTCGGACAGGGAACACTGAAGCTTTCTTT. Its translation is CASSTRTGNTEAFF.

This clone was counted between two and nine times. The rearrangement joins TRBV6-1 to TRBJ1-2; D remains unclear. Germline V gene data show CDR1 as MNHNS and CDR2 as SASEGT. The germline V and J ends were trimmed by 1 base and 3 bases, with 6 bases remaining between them. There are 13 residues in the CDR3. As DNA, the CDR3 is TGTGCCAGCAGTGAAGGAGGCCACTATGGCTACACCTTC. As protein: CASSEGGHYGYTF.

This clone turned up a few times. One junction end does not reproduce the germline sequence, and a read error may be involved. This chain uses TRBV2 with TRBJ1-5; no firm D call. CDR1 is SNHLY, CDR2 FYNNEI, per germline. This CDR3 is 15 amino acids long. As DNA, the CDR3 is TGTGCCAGCAGTGAATGGCAGGCGCGCAATCAGGCCCAGCATTTT. This encodes CASSEWQARNQAQHF.

This clone was recorded only once. This may be a read error, as it is one base from a much larger clone. The final CDR3 position lacks the conserved phenylalanine or tryptophan, pointing to a likely read error. The same CDR3 arises from other DNA sequences in this sample as well. The chain combines TRBV11-1 with TRBJ1-2; D ambiguous. With 1 base removed from V and 0 bases from J, the gap between germline ends came to 18 bases. CDR1 and CDR2 (germline): SGHAT, FQDESV (reference sequence). The length of the CDR3 is 18 residues. The CDR3 nucleotides are TGTGCCAGCAGCTTAGATGAAGGACGGAGATTAGCTAACTATGGCTACACCCTC. Its translation: CASSLDEGRRLANYGYTL.

This chain uses TRBV10-3 with TRBJ2-2, with TRBD1 matching over 7 bases. Germline loops: CDR1 ENHRY, CDR2 SYGVKD. V lost 9 bases and J lost 5; bases outside the gene matches: 6. The length of the CDR3 is 13 residues. The CDR3 reads CAIRGRLTGELFF. CDR3 DNA: TGTGCCATAAGGGGGCGCTTGACCGGGGAGCTGTTTTTT.

By its share, this clone is medium-sized (0.01 to 0.1%). The rearrangement joins TRBV7-9 to TRBJ1-2; 8 bases match TRBD1. Germline V gene lookup returns CDR1 SEHNR and CDR2 FQNEAQ (reference sequence). The CDR3 length is 15 residues. J gave up 5 bases and V 6 bases, and 11 bases lay outside the gene matches. The CDR3 reads CASSFGQGVTYGYTF. CDR3 in DNA: TGTGCCAGCAGTTTCGGACAGGGTGTAACGTATGGCTACACCTTC.

The rearrangement joins TRBV2 to TRBJ2-7, with no clear D. The length of the CDR3 is 14 residues. Germline-derived CDR1 and CDR2 are SNHLY and FYNNEI. Trimming cost V 7 bases and J 0 bases, with 13 bases left between them. CDR3 sequence reads: CASMPAERSYEQYF. The CDR3 DNA follows: TGTGCCAGCATGCCGGCAGAACGCTCCTACGAGCAGTACTTC.

This clone appeared a single time. This chain connects TRBV11-2 to TRBJ1-3; a possible D gene is TRBD1 (6 bases). This CDR3 region has 16 residues. Germline CDR1 is SGHAT and CDR2 is FQNNGV. V lost 0 bases, J lost 4 bases, and 13 bases lay in between. CDR3 protein: CASSLEQGGRGNTIYF. The CDR3 nucleotides read TGTGCCAGCAGCTTAGAACAGGGAGGCCGAGGAAACACCATATATTTT.

The V gene is TRBV7-8, the J gene TRBJ2-1; 7 bases map to TRBD2. The CDR3 extends over 17 amino acids. Looked up from germline, CDR1 is SGHVS and CDR2 is FQNEAQ. After removal of 6 bases from V and 9 bases from J, the junction contained 20 bases not matched to a gene. CDR3 sequence: CASSPPLRLAPSGEQFF. The CDR3 DNA follows: TGTGCCAGCAGTCCGCCCCTGAGACTAGCCCCGTCCGGTGAGCAGTTCTTC.

This clone was observed a few times. The chain employs TRBV20-1 and TRBJ2-1; D unresolved. Per germline, CDR1 DFQATT and CDR2 SNEGSKA (reference sequence). There are 14 residues in the CDR3. V lost 1 base and J 0 bases, leaving 7 bases between the germline ends. In nucleotides, the CDR3 is TGCAGTGCTAGAGGTCAGAGCTCCTACAATGAGCAGTTCTTC. This encodes CSARGQSSYNEQFF.

This sequence joins TRBV6-1 and TRBJ2-3; 7 bases fit TRBD1. Germline CDR1 is MNHNS and CDR2 is SASEGT. CDR3 length: 17 residues. Trimming took 2 bases from V and 3 from J; bases not matched to a gene: 11. CDR3 nucleotide sequence: TGTGCCAGCAGTGAAAACCCCGGGACAGTAGGAACAGATACGCAGTATTTT. Encoded protein: CASSENPGTVGTDTQYF.

The chain employs TRBV6-1 and TRBJ2-2, with D possibly matching TRBD1 (6 bases). Germline assignment: CDR1 MNHNS and CDR2 SASEGT. V was pared by 7 bases and J by 5 bases, with 20 bases between. The CDR3 sequence is 16 residues long. The CDR3 protein is CASNGIRDTRTGELFF. DNA for the CDR3: TGTGCCAGCAATGGGATCCGGGACACCCGGACCGGGGAGCTGTTTTTT.

The chain couples TRBV2 to TRBJ1-2, with no clear D. The CDR3 is made up of 13 amino acids. With 8 bases removed from V and 4 bases from J, the gap between germline ends came to 14 bases. Germline V gives CDR1 SNHLY, CDR2 FYNNEI. The DNA for the CDR3 is TGTGCCAGCTACCGGCCCGGGAGCTATGGCTACACCTTC. This gives the protein CASYRPGSYGYTF.

Comment on this clone: A read error may produce the germline difference seen at one junction end. The chain employs TRBV19 and TRBJ1-1; TRBD1 might be the D (5 bases). Germline-derived CDR1 and CDR2 are LNHDA and SQIVND (reference sequence). The CDR3 runs 18 residues. CDR3 protein: CASSSPEEGRRLNTEAFF. CDR3 DNA sequence: TGTGCCAGTAGTTCCCCCGAGGAGGGGAGGAGATTGAATACTGAAGCTTTCTTT.